A selection of T cell receptor beta chains follows, all from one sample in a study of shared clonotypes between healthy human individuals. This table comes from immunoSEQ multiplex PCR, and its TCRdb copy is limited to in-frame clones, with some not included. This table holds more than 2 million clones, roughly 95% found once. Sequenced sample: naive CD8+ T cells sorted from blood. The receptors were sampled from a man younger than 35 in good health. CDR3s include the opening cysteine and the closing phenylalanine or tryptophan. D genes are given only for firm matches. Expanded clones are given a class, and other clones once, few, many or no size at all.

j_call: TRBJ1-2
d_call: NA
clone_size: NA
v_call: TRBV29-1
cdr3_aa: CSASGLYGYTF
cdr3_nt: TGCAGCGCCTCGGGGCTCTATGGCTACACCTTC

j_call: TRBJ1-4
d_call: NA
clone_size: NA
v_call: TRBV28
cdr3_aa: CASSPRGWGDDEKLFF
cdr3_nt: TGTGCCAGCAGTCCCAGAGGCTGGGGAGACGACGAAAAACTGTTTTTT

j_call: TRBJ2-1
d_call: NA
clone_size: few
v_call: TRBV5-1
cdr3_aa: CASSFTGSYNEQFF
cdr3_nt: TGCGCCAGCAGCTTTACAGGCTCCTACAATGAGCAGTTCTTC

j_call: TRBJ1-1
d_call: NA
clone_size: NA
v_call: TRBV9
cdr3_aa: CASSGSGTEAFF
cdr3_nt: TGTGCCAGCAGCGGGTCGGGCACTGAAGCTTTCTTT

j_call: TRBJ2-2
d_call: TRBD1
clone_size: NA
v_call: TRBV27
cdr3_aa: CASSLRTGGAPGELFF
cdr3_nt: TGTGCCAGCAGTTTAAGAACAGGGGGCGCGCCCGGGGAGCTGTTTTTT

j_call: TRBJ2-1
d_call: NA
clone_size: NA
v_call: TRBV6-4
cdr3_aa: CASSVSRGEQFF
cdr3_nt: TGTGCCAGCAGCGTAAGTAGGGGTGAGCAGTTCTTC

j_call: TRBJ1-2
d_call: NA
clone_size: NA
v_call: TRBV10-3
cdr3_aa: CATYGVSYGYTF
cdr3_nt: TGTGCCACCTACGGGGTTTCCTATGGCTACACCTTC

j_call: TRBJ1-6
d_call: TRBD1
clone_size: NA
v_call: TRBV7-3
cdr3_aa: CASSPGTGYNSPLHF
cdr3_nt: TGTGCCAGCAGCCCAGGGACAGGGTATAATTCACCCCTCCACTTT

j_call: TRBJ2-6
d_call: TRBD1
clone_size: NA
v_call: TRBV9
cdr3_aa: CASSAPTQGARGANVLTF
cdr3_nt: TGTGCCAGCAGCGCCCCCACCCAGGGGGCACGTGGGGCCAACGTCCTGACTTTC

j_call: TRBJ2-7
d_call: TRBD1
clone_size: NA
v_call: TRBV7-9
cdr3_aa: CASSLGTGGPRDYEQYF
cdr3_nt: TGTGCCAGCAGCTTAGGGACAGGAGGCCCCCGTGACTACGAGCAGTACTTC

j_call: TRBJ1-2
d_call: NA
clone_size: NA
v_call: TRBV6-5
cdr3_aa: CASSYTGQGEGYGYTF
cdr3_nt: TGTGCCAGCAGTTACACCGGGCAGGGCGAAGGCTATGGCTACACCTTC

j_call: TRBJ2-1
d_call: TRBD2
clone_size: NA
v_call: TRBV5-1
cdr3_aa: CASSPLSGRDNEQFF
cdr3_nt: TGCGCCAGCAGCCCCCTGAGCGGGAGGGACAATGAGCAGTTCTTC

j_call: TRBJ1-6
d_call: NA
clone_size: NA
v_call: TRBV6-6
cdr3_aa: CASSGQLLGPLHF
cdr3_nt: TGTGCCAGCAGCGGACAGCTCCTGGGACCCCTCCACTTT

j_call: TRBJ2-7
d_call: NA
clone_size: NA
v_call: TRBV15
cdr3_aa: CATSRFGQLEQYF
cdr3_nt: TGTGCCACCAGCAGATTCGGACAGCTCGAGCAGTACTTC

j_call: TRBJ2-7
d_call: TRBD1
clone_size: once
v_call: TRBV30
cdr3_aa: CAWETGHSYEQYF
cdr3_nt: TGTGCCTGGGAGACAGGGCACTCCTACGAGCAGTACTTC

j_call: TRBJ2-7
d_call: NA
clone_size: NA
v_call: TRBV13
cdr3_aa: CASSLMGYEQYF
cdr3_nt: TGTGCCAGCAGCTTAATGGGTTACGAGCAGTACTTC

j_call: TRBJ2-7
d_call: NA
clone_size: NA
v_call: TRBV18
cdr3_aa: CASSPLESYEQYF
cdr3_nt: TGTGCCAGCTCACCACTCGAATCCTACGAGCAGTACTTC

j_call: TRBJ2-7
d_call: NA
clone_size: NA
v_call: TRBV9
cdr3_aa: CASSVEALGTYEQYF
cdr3_nt: TGTGCCAGCAGCGTAGAAGCGTTGGGCACCTACGAGCAGTACTTC

j_call: TRBJ2-7
d_call: TRBD1
clone_size: NA
v_call: TRBV28
cdr3_aa: CASGHRGPAYEQYF
cdr3_nt: TGTGCCAGCGGACACAGGGGCCCGGCCTACGAGCAGTACTTC

j_call: TRBJ1-2
d_call: TRBD1
clone_size: NA
v_call: TRBV9
cdr3_aa: CASSGIPSTGQINYGYTF
cdr3_nt: TGTGCCAGCAGCGGTATTCCTTCGACAGGGCAAATCAACTATGGCTACACCTTC

j_call: TRBJ2-5
d_call: NA
clone_size: NA
v_call: TRBV6-5
cdr3_aa: CASSYSGEQETQYF
cdr3_nt: TGTGCCAGCAGTTACTCGGGGGAACAAGAGACCCAGTACTTC

j_call: TRBJ1-3
d_call: NA
clone_size: NA
v_call: TRBV7-9
cdr3_aa: CASRTDGSSGNTIYF
cdr3_nt: TGTGCCAGCAGAACAGACGGCAGCTCTGGAAACACCATATATTTT

j_call: TRBJ1-4
d_call: NA
clone_size: NA
v_call: TRBV6-5
cdr3_aa: CASSKNSYEKLFF
cdr3_nt: TGTGCCAGCAGTAAGAATTCATATGAAAAACTGTTTTTT

j_call: TRBJ1-2
d_call: NA
clone_size: NA
v_call: TRBV4-3
cdr3_aa: CASSQFGGYGYTF
cdr3_nt: TGCGCCAGCAGCCAATTCGGGGGCTATGGCTACACCTTC

j_call: TRBJ1-2
d_call: TRBD1
clone_size: NA
v_call: TRBV6-6
cdr3_aa: CASLDRKNYGYTF
cdr3_nt: TGTGCCAGCCTGGACAGGAAAAACTATGGCTACACCTTC

j_call: TRBJ1-1
d_call: NA
clone_size: NA
v_call: TRBV18
cdr3_aa: CASSPGPGDTEAFF
cdr3_nt: TGTGCCAGCTCACCCGGGCCCGGTGACACTGAAGCTTTCTTT

j_call: TRBJ2-5
d_call: TRBD1
clone_size: NA
v_call: TRBV7-9
cdr3_aa: CASRKGQQETQYF
cdr3_nt: TGTGCCAGCAGGAAGGGACAGCAAGAGACCCAGTACTTC

j_call: TRBJ2-5
d_call: TRBD2
clone_size: NA
v_call: TRBV9
cdr3_aa: CASSPGLAGKETQYF
cdr3_nt: TGTGCCAGCAGCCCGGGACTAGCGGGGAAAGAGACCCAGTACTTC

j_call: TRBJ1-2
d_call: NA
clone_size: NA
v_call: TRBV6-4
cdr3_aa: CASSDGRLKDFCYTF
cdr3_nt: TGTGCCAGCAGTGATGGAAGGCTAAAAGACTTCTGCTACACCTTC

j_call: TRBJ1-2
d_call: NA
clone_size: NA
v_call: TRBV2
cdr3_aa: CASSEPGGDGYTF
cdr3_nt: TGTGCCAGCAGTGAACCGGGAGGGGATGGCTACACCTTC

j_call: TRBJ1-5
d_call: NA
clone_size: NA
v_call: TRBV7-8
cdr3_aa: CASSPWRSRGANQPQHF
cdr3_nt: TGTGCCAGCAGCCCCTGGCGAAGCAGGGGAGCAAATCAGCCCCAGCATTTT

j_call: TRBJ1-2
d_call: TRBD1
clone_size: NA
v_call: TRBV27
cdr3_aa: CASSFGTGGGGYGYTF
cdr3_nt: TGTGCCAGCAGTTTCGGGACAGGGGGCGGGGGCTATGGCTACACCTTC

j_call: TRBJ2-3
d_call: NA
clone_size: NA
v_call: TRBV28
cdr3_aa: CASSSPLDSSDLAARVYTQYF
cdr3_nt: TGTGCCAGCAGTTCCCCCTTGGATAGTAGTGATTTAGCGGCGCGAGTATATACGCAGTATTTT

j_call: TRBJ2-7
d_call: TRBD2
clone_size: NA
v_call: TRBV7-9
cdr3_aa: CASSPGLGRDEQYF
cdr3_nt: TGTGCCAGCAGCCCAGGACTAGGACGTGACGAGCAGTACTTC

j_call: TRBJ2-3
d_call: TRBD2
clone_size: NA
v_call: TRBV5-1
cdr3_aa: CASRGLAGAYTSTDTQYF
cdr3_nt: TGCGCCAGCAGAGGACTAGCGGGGGCCTATACTAGCACAGATACGCAGTATTTT

j_call: TRBJ2-7
d_call: NA
clone_size: NA
v_call: TRBV27
cdr3_aa: CASSSTSRPYEQYF
cdr3_nt: TGTGCCAGCAGTTCCACCTCTCGTCCCTACGAGCAGTACTTC

j_call: TRBJ2-7
d_call: NA
clone_size: NA
v_call: TRBV29-1
cdr3_aa: CSVEVVGSEPYEQYF
cdr3_nt: TGCAGCGTTGAGGTCGTAGGGAGTGAACCCTACGAGCAGTACTTC

j_call: TRBJ2-2
d_call: NA
clone_size: NA
v_call: TRBV4-2
cdr3_aa: CASSQGSASNTGELFF
cdr3_nt: TGTGCCAGCAGCCAAGGAAGCGCCTCGAACACCGGGGAGCTGTTTTTT

j_call: TRBJ1-2
d_call: NA
clone_size: NA
v_call: TRBV7-8
cdr3_aa: CASSLAPGANYGYTF
cdr3_nt: TGTGCCAGCAGCTTAGCCCCAGGAGCTAACTATGGCTACACCTTC

j_call: TRBJ2-7
d_call: TRBD1
clone_size: once
v_call: TRBV6-6
cdr3_aa: CASSPAGQGYYEQYF
cdr3_nt: TGTGCCAGCAGTCCAGCCGGACAGGGTTATTACGAGCAGTACTTC

j_call: TRBJ2-3
d_call: NA
clone_size: NA
v_call: TRBV19
cdr3_aa: CATQGFRTDTQYF
cdr3_nt: TGTGCCACCCAGGGTTTTCGCACAGATACGCAGTATTTT